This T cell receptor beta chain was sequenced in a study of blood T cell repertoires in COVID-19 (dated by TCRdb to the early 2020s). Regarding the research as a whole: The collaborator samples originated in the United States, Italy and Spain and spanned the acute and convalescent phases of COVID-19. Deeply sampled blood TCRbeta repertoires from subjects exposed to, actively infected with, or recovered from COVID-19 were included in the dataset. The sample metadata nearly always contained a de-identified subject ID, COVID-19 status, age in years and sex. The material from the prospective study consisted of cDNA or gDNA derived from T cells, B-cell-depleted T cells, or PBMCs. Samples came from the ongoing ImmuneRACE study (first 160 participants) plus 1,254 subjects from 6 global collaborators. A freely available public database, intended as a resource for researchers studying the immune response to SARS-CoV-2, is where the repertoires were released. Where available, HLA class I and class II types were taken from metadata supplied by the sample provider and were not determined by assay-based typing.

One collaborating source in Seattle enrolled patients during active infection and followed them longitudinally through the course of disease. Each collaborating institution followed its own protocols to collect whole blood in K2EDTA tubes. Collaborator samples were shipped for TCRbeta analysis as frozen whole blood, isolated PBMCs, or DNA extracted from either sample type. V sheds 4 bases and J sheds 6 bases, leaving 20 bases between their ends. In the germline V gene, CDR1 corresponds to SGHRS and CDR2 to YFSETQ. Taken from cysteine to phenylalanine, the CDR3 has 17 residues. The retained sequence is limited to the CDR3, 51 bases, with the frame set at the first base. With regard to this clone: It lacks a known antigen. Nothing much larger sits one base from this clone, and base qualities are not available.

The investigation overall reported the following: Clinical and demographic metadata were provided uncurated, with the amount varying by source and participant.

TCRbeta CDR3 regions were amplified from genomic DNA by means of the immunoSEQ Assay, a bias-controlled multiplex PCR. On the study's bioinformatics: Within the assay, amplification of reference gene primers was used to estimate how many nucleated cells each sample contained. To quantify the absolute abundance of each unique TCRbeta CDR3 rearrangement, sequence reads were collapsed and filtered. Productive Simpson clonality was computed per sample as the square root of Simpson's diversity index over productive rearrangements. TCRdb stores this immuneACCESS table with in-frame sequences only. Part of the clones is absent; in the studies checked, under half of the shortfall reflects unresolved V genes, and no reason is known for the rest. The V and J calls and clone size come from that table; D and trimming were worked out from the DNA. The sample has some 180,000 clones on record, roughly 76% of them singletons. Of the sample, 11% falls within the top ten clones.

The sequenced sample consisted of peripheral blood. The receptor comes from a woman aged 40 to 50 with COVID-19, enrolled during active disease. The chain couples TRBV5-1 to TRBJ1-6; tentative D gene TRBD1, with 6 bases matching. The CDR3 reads CASSPLPPGQVNSPLHF. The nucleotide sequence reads TGCGCCAGCAGCCCACTTCCTCCGGGACAAGTTAATTCACCCCTCCACTTT. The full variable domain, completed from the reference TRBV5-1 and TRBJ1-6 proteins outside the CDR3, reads KAGVTQTPRYLIKTRGQQVTLSCSPISGHRSVSWYQQTPGQGLQFLFEYFSETQRNKGNFPGRFSGRQFSNSRSEMNVSTLELGDSALYLCASSPLPPGQVNSPLHFGNGTRLTVT.